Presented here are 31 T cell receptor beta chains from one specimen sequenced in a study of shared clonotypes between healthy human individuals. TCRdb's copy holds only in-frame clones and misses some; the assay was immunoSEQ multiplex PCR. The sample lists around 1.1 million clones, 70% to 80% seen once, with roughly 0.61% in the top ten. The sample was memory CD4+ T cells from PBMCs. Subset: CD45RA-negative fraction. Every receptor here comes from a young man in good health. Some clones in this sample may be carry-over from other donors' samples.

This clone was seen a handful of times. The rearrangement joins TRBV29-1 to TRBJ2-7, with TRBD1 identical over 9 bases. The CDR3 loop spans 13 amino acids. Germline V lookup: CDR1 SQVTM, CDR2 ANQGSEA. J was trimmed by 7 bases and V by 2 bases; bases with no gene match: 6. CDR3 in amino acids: CSVEWDRDREQYF. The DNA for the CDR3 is TGCAGCGTTGAATGGGACAGGGATAGAGAGCAGTACTTC.

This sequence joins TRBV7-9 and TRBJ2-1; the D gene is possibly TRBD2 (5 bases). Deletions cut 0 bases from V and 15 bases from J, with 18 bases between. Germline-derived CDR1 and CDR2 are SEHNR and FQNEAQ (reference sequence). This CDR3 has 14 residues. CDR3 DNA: TGTGCCAGCAGCTTAGCGGGAGATCCCTTCTCCATGTTCTTC. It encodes CASSLAGDPFSMFF.

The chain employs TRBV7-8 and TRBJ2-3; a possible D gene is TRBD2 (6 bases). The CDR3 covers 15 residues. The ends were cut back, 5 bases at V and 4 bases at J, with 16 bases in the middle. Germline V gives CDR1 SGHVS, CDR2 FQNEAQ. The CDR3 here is CASSLTAGGADTQYF. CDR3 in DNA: TGTGCCAGCAGCCTGACTGCCGGAGGGGCAGATACGCAGTATTTT.

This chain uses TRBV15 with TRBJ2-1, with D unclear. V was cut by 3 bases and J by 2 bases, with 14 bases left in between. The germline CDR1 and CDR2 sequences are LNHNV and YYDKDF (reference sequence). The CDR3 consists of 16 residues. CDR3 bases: TGTGCCACCAGCAGGGGCAGTCAAAACCCCTACAATGAGCAGTTCTTC. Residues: CATSRGSQNPYNEQFF.

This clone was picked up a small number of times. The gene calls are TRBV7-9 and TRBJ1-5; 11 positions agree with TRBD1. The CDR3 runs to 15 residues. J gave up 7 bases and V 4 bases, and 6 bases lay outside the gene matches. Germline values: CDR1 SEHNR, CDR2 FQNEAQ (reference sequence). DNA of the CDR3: TGTGCCAGCAGCTCGGACAGGGGGCCTGGACAGCCCCAGCATTTT. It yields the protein CASSSDRGPGQPQHF.

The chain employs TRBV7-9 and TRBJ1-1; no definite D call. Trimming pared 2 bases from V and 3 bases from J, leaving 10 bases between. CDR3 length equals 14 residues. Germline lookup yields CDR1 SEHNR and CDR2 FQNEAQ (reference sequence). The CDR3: CASSLIAGDTEAFF. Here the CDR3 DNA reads TGTGCCAGCAGCTTAATAGCCGGTGACACTGAAGCTTTCTTT.

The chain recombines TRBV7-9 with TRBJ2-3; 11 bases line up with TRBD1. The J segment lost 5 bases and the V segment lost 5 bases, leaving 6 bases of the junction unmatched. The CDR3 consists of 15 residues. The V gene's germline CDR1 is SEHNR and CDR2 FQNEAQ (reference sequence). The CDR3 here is CASSPGQGGGDTQYF. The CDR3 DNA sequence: TGTGCCAGCAGCCCGGGACAGGGGGGTGGAGATACGCAGTATTTT.

The CDR3 is CASSPGLGYTF. For the CDR3, the DNA is TGTGCCAGCAGCCCCGGGCTGGGCTACACCTTC. This chain uses TRBV7-8 with TRBJ1-2; D uncertain. CDR3 length: 11 amino acids. The germline V gene encodes CDR1 SGHVS and CDR2 FQNEAQ. The V end was cut by 5 bases, the J end by 8 bases, with 9 bases between.

The chain's CDR3 is CASSPRLGDGNEQYF. CDR3 nucleotides: TGTGCCAGCAGCCCCCGTCTCGGGGATGGCAACGAGCAGTACTTC. The chain is built from TRBV11-2 and TRBJ2-7, with D tentatively TRBD2 (5 bases). The V gene lost 5 bases and the J gene lost 5 bases, with 19 bases spanning the gap. This CDR3 region has 15 residues. CDR1 SGHAT and CDR2 FQNNGV come from the germline V gene.

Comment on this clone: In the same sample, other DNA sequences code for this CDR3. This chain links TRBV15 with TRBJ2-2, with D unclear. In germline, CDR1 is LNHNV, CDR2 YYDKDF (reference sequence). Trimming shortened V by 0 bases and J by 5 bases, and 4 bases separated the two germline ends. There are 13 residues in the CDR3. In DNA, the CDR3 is TGTGCCACCAGCAGAGATCTAACCGGGGAGCTGTTTTTT. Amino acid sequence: CATSRDLTGELFF.

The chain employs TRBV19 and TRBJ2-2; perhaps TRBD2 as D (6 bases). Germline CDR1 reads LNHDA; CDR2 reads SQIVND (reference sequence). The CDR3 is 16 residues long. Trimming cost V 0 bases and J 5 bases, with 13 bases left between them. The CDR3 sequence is CASSIDRWRGTGELFF. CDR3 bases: TGTGCCAGTAGTATAGATCGCTGGCGGGGAACCGGGGAGCTGTTTTTT.

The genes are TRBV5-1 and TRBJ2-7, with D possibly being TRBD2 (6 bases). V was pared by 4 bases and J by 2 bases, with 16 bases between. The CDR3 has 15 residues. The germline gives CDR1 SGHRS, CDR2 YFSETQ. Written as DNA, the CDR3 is TGCGCCAGCAGCCAACTCTCTAGCGTTCCCTACGAGCAGTACTTC. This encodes CASSQLSSVPYEQYF.

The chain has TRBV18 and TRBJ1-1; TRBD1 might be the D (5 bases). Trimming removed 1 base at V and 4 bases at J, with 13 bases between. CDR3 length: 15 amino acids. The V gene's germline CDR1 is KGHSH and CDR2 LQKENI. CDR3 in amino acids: CASSPQTASGTEAFF. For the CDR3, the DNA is TGTGCCAGCTCACCACAGACAGCCTCAGGCACTGAAGCTTTCTTT. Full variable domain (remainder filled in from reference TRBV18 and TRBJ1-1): NAGVMQNPRHLVRRRGQEARLRCSPMKGHSHVYWYRQLPEEGLKFMVYLQKENIIDESGMPKERFSAEFPKEGPSILRIQQVVRGDSAAYFCASSPQTASGTEAFFGQGTRLTVV.

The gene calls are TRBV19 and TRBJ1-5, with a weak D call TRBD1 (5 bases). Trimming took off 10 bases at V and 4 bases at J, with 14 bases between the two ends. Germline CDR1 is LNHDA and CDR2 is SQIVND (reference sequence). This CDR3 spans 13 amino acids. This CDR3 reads CAIGRGKNQPQHF. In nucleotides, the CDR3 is TGTGCCATCGGTCGGGGGAAGAATCAGCCCCAGCATTTT.

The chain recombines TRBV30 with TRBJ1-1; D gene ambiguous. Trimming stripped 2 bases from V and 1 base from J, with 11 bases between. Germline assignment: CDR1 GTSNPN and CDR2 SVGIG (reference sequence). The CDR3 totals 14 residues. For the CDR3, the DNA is TGTGCCTGGAGTCTAGGGCCGACGAACACTGAAGCTTTCTTT. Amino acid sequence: CAWSLGPTNTEAFF. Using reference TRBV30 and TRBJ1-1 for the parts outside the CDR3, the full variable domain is SQTIHQWPATLVQPVGSPLSLECTVEGTSNPNLYWYRQAAGRGLQLLFYSVGIGQISSEVPQNLSASRPQDRQFILSSKKLLLSDSGFYLCAWSLGPTNTEAFFGQGTRLTVV.

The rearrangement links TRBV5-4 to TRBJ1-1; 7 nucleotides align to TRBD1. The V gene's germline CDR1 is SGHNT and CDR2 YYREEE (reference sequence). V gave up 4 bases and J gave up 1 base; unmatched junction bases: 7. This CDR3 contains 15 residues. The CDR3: CASSPAGQTNTEAFF. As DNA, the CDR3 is TGTGCCAGCAGCCCGGCGGGACAGACGAACACTGAAGCTTTCTTT.

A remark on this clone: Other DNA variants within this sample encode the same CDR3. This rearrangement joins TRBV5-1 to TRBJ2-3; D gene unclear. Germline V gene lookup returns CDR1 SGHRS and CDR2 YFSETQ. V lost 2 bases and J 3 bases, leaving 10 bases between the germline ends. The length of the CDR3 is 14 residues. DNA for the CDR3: TGCGCCAGCAGCTTCCCAGGTTCTACAGATACGCAGTATTTT. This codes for CASSFPGSTDTQYF.

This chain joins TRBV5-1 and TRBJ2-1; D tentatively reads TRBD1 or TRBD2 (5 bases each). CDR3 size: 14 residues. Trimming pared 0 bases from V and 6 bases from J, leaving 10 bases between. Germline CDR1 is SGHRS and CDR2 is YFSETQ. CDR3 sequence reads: CASSLGGFTNEQFF. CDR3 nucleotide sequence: TGCGCCAGCAGCTTGGGGGGGTTCACCAATGAGCAGTTCTTC. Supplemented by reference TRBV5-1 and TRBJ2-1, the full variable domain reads KAGVTQTPRYLIKTRGQQVTLSCSPISGHRSVSWYQQTPGQGLQFLFEYFSETQRNKGNFPGRFSGRQFSNSRSEMNVSTLELGDSALYLCASSLGGFTNEQFFGPGTRLTVL.

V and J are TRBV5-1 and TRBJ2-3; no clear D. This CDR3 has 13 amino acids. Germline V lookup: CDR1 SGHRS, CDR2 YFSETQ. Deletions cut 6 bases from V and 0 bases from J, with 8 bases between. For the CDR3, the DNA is TGCGCCAGCACCTCTACTAGCACAGATACGCAGTATTTT. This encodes CASTSTSTDTQYF.

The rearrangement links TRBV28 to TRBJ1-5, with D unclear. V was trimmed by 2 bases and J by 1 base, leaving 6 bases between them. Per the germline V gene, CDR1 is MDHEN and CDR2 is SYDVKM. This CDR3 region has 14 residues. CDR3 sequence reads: CASSLGESNQPQHF. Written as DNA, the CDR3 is TGTGCCAGCAGTTTAGGGGAGAGCAATCAGCCCCAGCATTTT.

The CDR3 coding sequence is TGTGCCAGCAGCTGGACGTCCGCTGGAAACACCATATATTTT. Protein: CASSWTSAGNTIYF. This rearrangement joins TRBV11-2 to TRBJ1-3; no definite D call. The germline V and J ends were trimmed by 4 bases and 2 bases, with 9 bases remaining between them. Looked up from germline, CDR1 is SGHAT and CDR2 is FQNNGV. The CDR3 extends over 14 amino acids.

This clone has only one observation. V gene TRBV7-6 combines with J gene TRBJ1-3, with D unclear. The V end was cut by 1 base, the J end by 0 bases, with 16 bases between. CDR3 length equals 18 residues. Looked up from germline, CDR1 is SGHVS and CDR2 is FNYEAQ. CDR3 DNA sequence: TGTGCCAGCAGCTTAGGGCAAATGCGCCCATCCTCTGGAAACACCATATATTTT. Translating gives CASSLGQMRPSSGNTIYF.

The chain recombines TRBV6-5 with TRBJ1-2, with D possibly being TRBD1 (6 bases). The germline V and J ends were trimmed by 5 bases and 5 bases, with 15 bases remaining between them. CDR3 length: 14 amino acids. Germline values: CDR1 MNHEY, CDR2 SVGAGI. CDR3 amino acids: CASSPGAIGYGYTF. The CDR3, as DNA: TGTGCCAGCAGTCCAGGGGCTATTGGGTATGGCTACACCTTC.

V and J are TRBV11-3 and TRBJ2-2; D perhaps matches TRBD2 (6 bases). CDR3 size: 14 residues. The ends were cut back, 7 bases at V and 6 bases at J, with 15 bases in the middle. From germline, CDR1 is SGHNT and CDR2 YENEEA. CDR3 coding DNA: TGTGCCAGCACCCTGGGGGGAGGAGCCGGGGAGCTGTTTTTT. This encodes CASTLGGGAGELFF.

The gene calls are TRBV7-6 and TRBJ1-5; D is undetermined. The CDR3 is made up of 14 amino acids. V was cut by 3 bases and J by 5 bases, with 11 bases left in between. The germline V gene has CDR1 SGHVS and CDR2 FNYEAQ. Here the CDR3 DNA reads TGTGCCAGCAGCTTTGAGACGGTCCATCAGCCCCAGCATTTT. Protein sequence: CASSFETVHQPQHF.

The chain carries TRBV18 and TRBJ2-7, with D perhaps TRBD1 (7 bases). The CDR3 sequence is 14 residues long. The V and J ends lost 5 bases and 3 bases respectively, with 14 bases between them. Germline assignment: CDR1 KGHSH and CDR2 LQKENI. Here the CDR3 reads CASSAGQRGYEQYF. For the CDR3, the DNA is TGTGCCAGCTCAGCGGGACAGCGAGGCTACGAGCAGTACTTC.

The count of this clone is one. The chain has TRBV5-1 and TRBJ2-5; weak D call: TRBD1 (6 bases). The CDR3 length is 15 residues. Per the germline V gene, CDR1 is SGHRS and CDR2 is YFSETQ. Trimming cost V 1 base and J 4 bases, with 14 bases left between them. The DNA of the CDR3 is TGCGCCAGCAGCTTGACGGGGCAGGGGTTAGAGACCCAGTACTTC. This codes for CASSLTGQGLETQYF.

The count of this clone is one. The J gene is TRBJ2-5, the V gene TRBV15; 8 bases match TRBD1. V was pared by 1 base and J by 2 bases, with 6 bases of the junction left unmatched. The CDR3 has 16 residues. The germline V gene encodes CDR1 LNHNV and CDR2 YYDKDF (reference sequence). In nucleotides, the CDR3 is TGTGCCACCAGCAGAGGGTTGGGACAGGCGCAAGAGACCCAGTACTTC. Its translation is CATSRGLGQAQETQYF.

The CDR3 is CASSAGQGVGYTF. CDR3 coding DNA: TGTGCCAGCAGTGCAGGACAGGGGGTTGGCTACACCTTC. The chain joins TRBV2 to TRBJ1-2; 10 positions agree with TRBD1. Germline V gene sequence: CDR1 SNHLY, CDR2 FYNNEI. CDR3 length equals 13 residues. The trim removed 4 bases at V and 7 bases at J, leaving 3 bases unmatched.

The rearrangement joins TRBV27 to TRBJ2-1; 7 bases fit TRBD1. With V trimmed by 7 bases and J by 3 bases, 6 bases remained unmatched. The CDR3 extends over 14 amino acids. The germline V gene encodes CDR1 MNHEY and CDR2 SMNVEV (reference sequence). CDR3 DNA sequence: TGTGCCAGCAAATTACAGGGGATCTACAATGAGCAGTTCTTC. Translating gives CASKLQGIYNEQFF.

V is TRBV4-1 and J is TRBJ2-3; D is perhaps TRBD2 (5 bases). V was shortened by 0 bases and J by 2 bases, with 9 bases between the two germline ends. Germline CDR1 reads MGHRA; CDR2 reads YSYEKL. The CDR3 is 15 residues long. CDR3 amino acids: CASSQDWRSTDTQYF. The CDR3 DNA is TGCGCCAGCAGCCAAGATTGGAGGTCCACAGATACGCAGTATTTT.